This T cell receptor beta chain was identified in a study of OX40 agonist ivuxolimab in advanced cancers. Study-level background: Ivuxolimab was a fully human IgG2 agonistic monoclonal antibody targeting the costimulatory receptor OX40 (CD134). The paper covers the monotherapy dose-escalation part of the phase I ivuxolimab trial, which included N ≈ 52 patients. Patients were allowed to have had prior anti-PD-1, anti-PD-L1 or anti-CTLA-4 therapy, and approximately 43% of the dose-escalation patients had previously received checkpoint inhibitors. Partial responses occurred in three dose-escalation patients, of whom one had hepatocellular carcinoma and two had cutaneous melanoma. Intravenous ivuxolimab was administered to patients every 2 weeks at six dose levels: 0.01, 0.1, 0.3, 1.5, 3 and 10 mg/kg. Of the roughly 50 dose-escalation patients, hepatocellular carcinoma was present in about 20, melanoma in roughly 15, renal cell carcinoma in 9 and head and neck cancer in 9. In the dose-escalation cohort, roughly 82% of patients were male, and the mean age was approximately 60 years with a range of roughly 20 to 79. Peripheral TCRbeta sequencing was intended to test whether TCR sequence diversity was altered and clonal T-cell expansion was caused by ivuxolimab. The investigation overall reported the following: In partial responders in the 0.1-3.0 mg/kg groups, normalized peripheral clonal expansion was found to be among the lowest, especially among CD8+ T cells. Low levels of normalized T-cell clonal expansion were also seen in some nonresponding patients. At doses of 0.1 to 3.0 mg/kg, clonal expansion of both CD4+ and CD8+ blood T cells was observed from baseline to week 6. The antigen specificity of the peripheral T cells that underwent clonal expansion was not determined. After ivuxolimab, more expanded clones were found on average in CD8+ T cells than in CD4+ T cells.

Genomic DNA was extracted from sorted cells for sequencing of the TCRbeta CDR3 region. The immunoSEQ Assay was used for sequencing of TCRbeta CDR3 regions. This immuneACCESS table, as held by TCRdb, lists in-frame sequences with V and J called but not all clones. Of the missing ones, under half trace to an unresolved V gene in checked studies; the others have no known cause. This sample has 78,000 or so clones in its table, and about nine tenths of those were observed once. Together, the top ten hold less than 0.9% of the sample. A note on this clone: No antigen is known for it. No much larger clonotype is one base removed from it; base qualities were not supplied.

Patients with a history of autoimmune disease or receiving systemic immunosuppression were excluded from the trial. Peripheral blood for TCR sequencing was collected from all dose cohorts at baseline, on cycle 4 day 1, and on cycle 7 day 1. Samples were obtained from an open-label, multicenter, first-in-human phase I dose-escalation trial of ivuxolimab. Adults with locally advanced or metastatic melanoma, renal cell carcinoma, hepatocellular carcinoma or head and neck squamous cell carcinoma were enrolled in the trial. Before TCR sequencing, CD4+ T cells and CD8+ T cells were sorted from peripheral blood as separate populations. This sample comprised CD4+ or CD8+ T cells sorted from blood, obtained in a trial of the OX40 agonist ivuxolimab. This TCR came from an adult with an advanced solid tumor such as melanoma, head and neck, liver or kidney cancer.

The DNA reads TGCAGCGCCGGGGGAGGGATCAACGGCTACACCTTC. Translation gives CSAGGGINGYTF. The V gene is TRBV29-1 and the J gene is TRBJ1-2; D gene: possibly TRBD1, on 5 matching bases. CDR1 and CDR2 (SQVTM, ANQGSEA) derive from the germline V gene. V was cut back by 7 bases and J by 8 bases, leaving a gap of 17 bases between them. The CDR3 holds 12 amino acids from the cysteine to the phenylalanine. Here the CDR3 DNA is all that survives: 36 bases in frame from base 1.